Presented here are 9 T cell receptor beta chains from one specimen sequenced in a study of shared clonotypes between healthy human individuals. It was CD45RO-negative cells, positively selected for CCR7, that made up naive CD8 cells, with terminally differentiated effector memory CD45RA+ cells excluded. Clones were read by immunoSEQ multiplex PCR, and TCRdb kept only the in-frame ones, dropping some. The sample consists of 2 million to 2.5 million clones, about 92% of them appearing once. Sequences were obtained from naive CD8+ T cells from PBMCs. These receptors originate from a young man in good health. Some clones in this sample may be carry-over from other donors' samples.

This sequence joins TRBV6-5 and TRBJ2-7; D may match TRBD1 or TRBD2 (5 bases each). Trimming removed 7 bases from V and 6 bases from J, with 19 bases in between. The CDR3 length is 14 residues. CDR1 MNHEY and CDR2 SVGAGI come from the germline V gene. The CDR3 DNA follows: TGTGCCAGCATCTTTCCGGGACCCAAGGGCGAGCAGTACTTC. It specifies CASIFPGPKGEQYF.

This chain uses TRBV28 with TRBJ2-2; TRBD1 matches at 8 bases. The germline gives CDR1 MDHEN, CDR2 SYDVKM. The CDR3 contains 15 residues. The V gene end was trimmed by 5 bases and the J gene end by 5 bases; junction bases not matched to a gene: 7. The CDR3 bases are TGTGCCAGCAGTGTAGGACAGGGCGAAACCGGGGAGCTGTTTTTT. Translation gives CASSVGQGETGELFF.

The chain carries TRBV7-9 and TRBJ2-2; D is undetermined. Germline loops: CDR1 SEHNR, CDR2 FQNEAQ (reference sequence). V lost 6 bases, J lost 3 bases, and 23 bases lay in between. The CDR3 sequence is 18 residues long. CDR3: CASRPPLVRTEYTGELFF. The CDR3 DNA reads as TGTGCCAGCAGGCCTCCGTTGGTGAGGACGGAGTACACCGGGGAGCTGTTTTTT.

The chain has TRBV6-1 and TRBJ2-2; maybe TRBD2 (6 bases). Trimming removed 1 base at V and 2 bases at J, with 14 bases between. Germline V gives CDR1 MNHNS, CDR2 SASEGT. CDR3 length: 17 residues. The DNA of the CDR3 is TGTGCCAGCAGTGAAGTTGGTCTAGCGAGAAACACCGGGGAGCTGTTTTTT. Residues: CASSEVGLARNTGELFF.

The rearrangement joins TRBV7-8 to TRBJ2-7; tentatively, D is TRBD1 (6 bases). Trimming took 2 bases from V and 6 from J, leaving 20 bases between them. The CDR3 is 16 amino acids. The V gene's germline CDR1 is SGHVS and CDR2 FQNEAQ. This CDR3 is CASSLTVRSGVIEQYF. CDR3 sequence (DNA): TGTGCCAGCAGCTTAACGGTTCGTTCAGGGGTGATCGAGCAGTACTTC.

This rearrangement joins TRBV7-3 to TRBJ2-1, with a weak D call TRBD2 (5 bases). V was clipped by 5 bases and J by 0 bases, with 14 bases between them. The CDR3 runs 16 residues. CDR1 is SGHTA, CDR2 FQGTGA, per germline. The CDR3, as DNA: TGTGCCAGCAGCCCGGACTCGATCAGCTCCTACAATGAGCAGTTCTTC. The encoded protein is CASSPDSISSYNEQFF.

The DNA of the CDR3 is TGTGCCAGCAGCGACGGGACACTTTCCTACGAGCAGTACTTC. Translated, it gives CASSDGTLSYEQYF. The chain carries TRBV7-8 and TRBJ2-7; the D gene is possibly TRBD1 (6 bases). The length of the CDR3 is 14 residues. V lost 5 bases and J 1 base, leaving 12 bases between the germline ends. Germline V gene lookup returns CDR1 SGHVS and CDR2 FQNEAQ. Variable domain in full (rest from reference TRBV7-8 and TRBJ2-7): GAGVSQSPRYKVAKRGQDVALRCDPISGHVSLFWYQQALGQGPEFLTYFQNEAQLDKSGLPSDRFFAERPEGSVSTLKIQRTQQEDSAVYLCASSDGTLSYEQYFGPGTRLTVT.

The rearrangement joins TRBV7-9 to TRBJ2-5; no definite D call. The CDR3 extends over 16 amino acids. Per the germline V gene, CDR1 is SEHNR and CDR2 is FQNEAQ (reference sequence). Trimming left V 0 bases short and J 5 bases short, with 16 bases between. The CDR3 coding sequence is TGTGCCAGCAGCTTAGCGATACGACAATTTGGGGAGACCCAGTACTTC. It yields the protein CASSLAIRQFGETQYF.

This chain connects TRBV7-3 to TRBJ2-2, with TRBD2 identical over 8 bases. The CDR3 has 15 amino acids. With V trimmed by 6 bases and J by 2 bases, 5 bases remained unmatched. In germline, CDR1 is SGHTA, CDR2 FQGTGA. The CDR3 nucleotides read TGTGCCAGCAGTGTTCTAGCGGGTAACACCGGGGAGCTGTTTTTT. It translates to CASSVLAGNTGELFF. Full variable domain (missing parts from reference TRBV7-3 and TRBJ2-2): GAGVSQTPSNKVTEKGKYVELRCDPISGHTALYWYRQSLGQGPEFLIYFQGTGAADDSGLPNDRFFAVRPEGSVSTLKIQRTERGDSAVYLCASSVLAGNTGELFFGEGSRLTVL.